This T cell receptor (beta chain) is from a study of blood T cell repertoires in COVID-19. On the study more broadly: Italy, Spain and the United States were the sources of the convalescent and acute COVID-19 samples. In each case, the material was cDNA or gDNA derived from T cells, B-cell-depleted T cells, or PBMCs.

In the authors' methods: Estimation of nucleated cell counts was performed using reference gene primer amplification. Assay used: immunoSEQ multiplex PCR; TCRdb lists only in-frame clones, some missing. For V, J and clone size, that table is used; D and trimming come from the DNA. The sample has around 81,000 clones, approximately 86% seen once. The trim removed 5 bases at V and 4 bases at J, leaving 3 bases unmatched. Germline CDR1 and CDR2: SNHLY and FYNNEI. This CDR3 is 13 amino acids long. This clone occurred once. This TCR was sampled from a man between 65 and 80 years old with acute or convalescent COVID-19. The sample taken for sequencing was peripheral blood. J is TRBJ1-2 and V is TRBV2, with TRBD1 matching 8 bases. The chain's CDR3 is CASSPGQAYGYTF. Here the CDR3 DNA reads TGTGCCAGCAGTCCGGGACAGGCCTATGGCTACACCTTC.